Shown below are 20 T cell receptor beta chains from a single sample sequenced in a study of cytomegalovirus exposure and HLA in healthy donors. The PCR made use of 60 Vbeta and 13 Jbeta primers. The data were produced by immunoSEQ multiplex PCR, yet TCRdb's version contains in-frame clones alone and is incomplete. The sample comprises about 120,000 clones, around 79% of which are singletons, and approximately 6% rests with the top ten. The sample comprised PBMCs. The source of these receptors is a woman aged 40 to 50 in good health and CMV-seronegative.

V is TRBV28 and J is TRBJ2-7; D remains unclear. V was clipped by 5 bases and J by 1 base, with 12 bases between them. The CDR3 extends over 14 amino acids. CDR1 is MDHEN, CDR2 SYDVKM, per germline. Written as DNA, the CDR3 is TGTGCCAGCAGTCCGGGTCCTCTATCCTACGAGCAGTACTTC. Amino acids: CASSPGPLSYEQYF.

The chain recombines TRBV6-1 with TRBJ2-1; D unresolved. Trimming cost V 6 bases and J 8 bases, with 11 bases left between them. The CDR3 length is 12 residues. Germline V CDR1 and CDR2: MNHNS, SASEGT. The CDR3 DNA sequence: TGTGCCAGCAGCCCCAGTGGGCATGAGCAGTTCTTC. This encodes CASSPSGHEQFF.

This clone turned up a few times. A read error may account for a junction end that differs from germline. The V call is TRBV9, the J call TRBJ2-6, with D possibly matching TRBD1 (6 bases). There are 19 residues in the CDR3. Germline CDR1 SGDLS, CDR2 YYNGEE. CDR3 sequence: CANSLKAGAYFSGANVLTF. The CDR3 DNA reads TGTGCCAACAGCCTCAAGGCAGGGGCTTATTTCTCTGGGGCCAACGTCCTGACTTTC.

The chain is built from TRBV7-9 and TRBJ2-1; TRBD1 matches at 9 bases. CDR3 length equals 16 residues. The germline gives CDR1 SEHNR, CDR2 FQNEAQ (reference sequence). After removal of 5 bases from V and 7 bases from J, the junction contained 12 bases not matched to a gene. The CDR3 protein is CASSPPPGQGMNEQFF. In DNA, the CDR3 is TGTGCCAGCAGCCCGCCCCCGGGACAGGGAATGAATGAGCAGTTCTTC.

In its sample, this clone was seen a few times. The rearrangement joins TRBV5-1 to TRBJ2-1, with D perhaps TRBD1 (6 bases). V lost 3 bases and J lost 1, with 11 bases in between. Germline values: CDR1 SGHRS, CDR2 YFSETQ. This CDR3 is 15 amino acids long. The CDR3 DNA reads as TGCGCCAGCAGCTCTCACAGGGCGTCCTACAATGAGCAGTTCTTC. Protein sequence: CASSSHRASYNEQFF.

This clone was recorded only once. This chain uses TRBV27 with TRBJ2-7; D possibly corresponds to TRBD2 (5 bases). CDR3 length: 15 residues. Germline-derived CDR1 and CDR2 are MNHEY and SMNVEV (reference sequence). Trimming took off 2 bases at V and 4 bases at J, with 15 bases between the two ends. For the CDR3, the DNA is TGTGCCAGCAGTTTACGAGGGAGTCCCCTTTACGAGCAGTACTTC. Protein: CASSLRGSPLYEQYF.

The chain couples TRBV5-5 to TRBJ2-3; 10 bases agree with TRBD2. The V gene's germline CDR1 is SGHKS and CDR2 YYEKEE (reference sequence). With 4 bases clipped from V and 1 base from J, the junction kept 0 bases outside the gene matches. The CDR3 runs to 14 residues. The CDR3 region is CASSTSGGTDTQYF. For the CDR3, the DNA is TGTGCCAGCAGCACTAGCGGGGGCACAGATACGCAGTATTTT.

The chain recombines TRBV9 with TRBJ1-1; D call uncertain. This CDR3 region has 12 residues. Germline CDR1 reads SGDLS; CDR2 reads YYNGEE. The germline V and J ends were trimmed by 1 base and 5 bases, with 6 bases remaining between them. In nucleotides, the CDR3 is TGTGCCAGCAGCGTATCCGGGACTGAAGCTTTCTTT. Its translation is CASSVSGTEAFF.

The chain is built from TRBV7-8 and TRBJ2-7, with 8 bases that match TRBD1. J lost 5 bases, V lost 5 bases, and 5 bases had no gene match. The CDR3 loop spans 13 amino acids. Germline CDR1 reads SGHVS; CDR2 reads FQNEAQ. The CDR3 DNA reads as TGTGCCAGCAGCCCGGACAGGGTAAACGAGCAGTACTTC. It codes for CASSPDRVNEQYF.

The rearrangement uses TRBV7-2 and TRBJ1-3; TRBD1 agrees at 8 bases. Trimming at V came to 7 bases and at J to 7 bases, leaving 6 bases not matched to a gene. The germline gives CDR1 SGHTA, CDR2 FQGNSA. This CDR3 contains 13 residues. In nucleotides, the CDR3 is TGTGCCAGCAAGCAGGGGGCGTGGAACACCATATATTTT. The encoded protein is CASKQGAWNTIYF.

The gene calls are TRBV5-1 and TRBJ1-1; maybe TRBD1 (5 bases). The CDR3 loop spans 14 amino acids. Germline V gene sequence: CDR1 SGHRS, CDR2 YFSETQ. The V and J ends lost 5 bases and 0 bases respectively, with 11 bases between them. The CDR3 bases are TGCGCCAGCAGATTCAGGGTTATGAACACTGAAGCTTTCTTT. Protein product: CASRFRVMNTEAFF.

Of note for this clone: The junction shows a germline mismatch at one end, possibly a read error. J is TRBJ2-6 and V is TRBV15; D is perhaps TRBD1 (5 bases). CDR1 is LNHNV, CDR2 YYDKDF, per germline (reference sequence). The CDR3 contains 15 residues. In nucleotides, the CDR3 is TGTGCCACCAGCAGTATTCCCTCTGGGGCCAACGGCCTGACTTTC. It is translated as CATSSIPSGANGLTF.

The CDR3 DNA reads as TGCGCCAGCAGTCAAGGGCGCCCTGGCACTGAAGCTTTCTTT. Amino acid sequence: CASSQGRPGTEAFF. The J gene is TRBJ1-1, the V gene TRBV23-1; unclear D gene. TRBV23-1 is filed as an ORF, its function uncertain. This CDR3 contains 14 residues. Deletions cut 2 bases from V and 4 bases from J, with 11 bases between.

Only a few counts were recorded for this clone. This chain uses TRBV27 with TRBJ1-1, with D perhaps TRBD1 (6 bases). The germline V gene encodes CDR1 MNHEY and CDR2 SMNVEV (reference sequence). The CDR3 has 15 residues. Trimming took off 5 bases at V and 3 bases at J, with 16 bases between the two ends. The CDR3 bases are TGTGCCAGCAGTCTCAGTAGGGACACATACACTGAAGCTTTCTTT. Its translation is CASSLSRDTYTEAFF.

The chain uses TRBV10-2 and TRBJ1-3, with TRBD1 matching over 7 bases. In germline, CDR1 is WSHSY, CDR2 SAAADI. V dropped 5 bases and J dropped 4; count of bases not matched to a gene: 2. The CDR3 consists of 13 residues. CDR3: CASSLGGGNTIYF. The CDR3 nucleotides read TGCGCCAGCAGTCTAGGGGGCGGAAACACCATATATTTT.

The J gene is TRBJ2-7, the V gene TRBV7-9; the D gene is possibly TRBD1 (6 bases). With 3 bases removed from V and 6 bases from J, the gap between germline ends came to 18 bases. CDR1 SEHNR and CDR2 FQNEAQ come from the germline V gene (reference sequence). The CDR3 has 15 amino acids. The chain's CDR3 is CASSFWPKKGGEQYF. As DNA, the CDR3 is TGTGCCAGCAGCTTTTGGCCAAAGAAAGGGGGCGAGCAGTACTTC.

This chain connects TRBV5-1 to TRBJ2-1; TRBD2 agrees at 14 bases. The CDR3 extends over 17 amino acids. The germline CDR1 and CDR2 sequences are SGHRS and YFSETQ. V shed 4 bases, J shed 3 bases, and the junction held 6 bases outside the gene matches. DNA of the CDR3: TGCGCCAGCAGCCCCCAAGGACTAGCGGGGGGCTACAATGAGCAGTTCTTC. Residues: CASSPQGLAGGYNEQFF.

Worth noting for this clone: At one boundary the junction diverges from the germline segment, which might be a read error. This chain uses TRBV7-7 with TRBJ2-1; D is unclear. The CDR3 loop spans 15 amino acids. Per the germline V gene, CDR1 is SSHAT and CDR2 is FNYEAQ (reference sequence). In DNA, the CDR3 is TGTGCTAGCAGCCGAGGCGGCCACTCCTACAATGAGCAGTTCTTC. Translated: CASSRGGHSYNEQFF.

V usage is TRBV19 and J usage is TRBJ2-2; 8 bases line up with TRBD1. This CDR3 is 14 amino acids long. Germline CDR1 reads LNHDA; CDR2 reads SQIVND (reference sequence). J gave up 7 bases and V 5 bases, and 6 bases lay outside the gene matches. The CDR3 nucleotides read TGTGCCAGTAGTCGGACAGGGTTTGGCGGGGAGCTGTTTTTT. It encodes CASSRTGFGGELFF.

J is TRBJ2-1 and V is TRBV4-2, with 12 bases that match TRBD1. The V and J ends lost 3 bases and 7 bases, in that order; junction bases with no gene match: 19. Germline CDR1 and CDR2: LGHNA and YNFKEQ. The length of the CDR3 is 20 residues. Here the CDR3 DNA reads TGTGCCAGCAGCCAGCCGGGACAGGGGGCGAAGCGGTCCTGGGGGAATGAGCAGTTCTTC. This sequence encodes CASSQPGQGAKRSWGNEQFF.